The 28 T cell receptor beta chains below were found in one sample sequenced in a study of shared clonotypes between healthy human individuals. CD45RO-negative, CCR7-positively selected cells formed the naive CD8 fraction, excluding terminally differentiated effector memory CD45RA+ cells. TCRdb keeps only in-frame clones here, not all; method: immunoSEQ multiplex PCR. The top ten hold 1% to 1.5% of the sample, which has about 1,800,000 clones, about 95% seen once. Sequenced: naive CD8+ T cells sorted from blood. These receptors were obtained from a man between 18 and 29 years old in good health.

The chain combines TRBV2 with TRBJ1-5; 11 nucleotides line up with TRBD1. This CDR3 comprises 16 residues. J lost 7 bases, V lost 2 bases, and 7 bases had no gene match. From germline, CDR1 is SNHLY and CDR2 FYNNEI. The CDR3 bases are TGTGCCAGCAGTGAACCCGGACAGGGGGCTGGACAGCCCCAGCATTTT. As protein: CASSEPGQGAGQPQHF.

The chain uses TRBV27 and TRBJ2-7, with TRBD1 matching 11 bases. The germline V gene encodes CDR1 MNHEY and CDR2 SMNVEV (reference sequence). The trim removed 3 bases at V and 4 bases at J, leaving 5 bases unmatched. CDR3 size: 15 residues. CDR3 bases: TGTGCCAGCAGTTTGGGGACAGGGGGTCAGTACGAGCAGTACTTC. Protein sequence: CASSLGTGGQYEQYF.

This chain uses TRBV27 with TRBJ2-7, with 7 positions matching TRBD2. This CDR3 is built from 16 residues. V lost 6 bases, J lost 0 bases, and 11 bases stayed unmatched. Germline V gene data show CDR1 as MNHEY and CDR2 as SMNVEV (reference sequence). The CDR3 reads CASSTPTSAGSYEQYF. In DNA form, the CDR3 reads TGTGCCAGCAGCACTCCCACTAGCGCGGGCTCCTACGAGCAGTACTTC.

This rearrangement joins TRBV9 to TRBJ2-3; 7 bases line up with TRBD2. V dropped 6 bases and J dropped 2; count of bases not matched to a gene: 9. The CDR3 covers 15 residues. Germline loops: CDR1 SGDLS, CDR2 YYNGEE. DNA of the CDR3: TGTGCCAGCAACTACGCCGGGACTACCACAGATACGCAGTATTTT. Translated, it gives CASNYAGTTTDTQYF.

The chain combines TRBV4-2 with TRBJ2-1, with D possibly matching TRBD2 (5 bases). The CDR3 length is 16 residues. Per germline, CDR1 LGHNA and CDR2 YNFKEQ. The germline V and J ends were trimmed by 1 base and 8 bases, with 18 bases remaining between them. Written as DNA, the CDR3 is TGTGCCAGCAGCCAAGGTCAGTTGCACGAGGAGGATGAGCAGTTCTTC. This codes for CASSQGQLHEEDEQFF.

For this clone: Other nucleotide sequences from this sample produce the same CDR3. The chain joins TRBV4-1 to TRBJ2-7, with D perhaps TRBD2 (5 bases). The V end was cut by 3 bases, the J end by 3 bases, with 12 bases between. The CDR3 consists of 14 residues. The germline gives CDR1 MGHRA, CDR2 YSYEKL. The CDR3 DNA reads TGCGCCAGCAGCCAGGTAAACCGGGACTACGAGCAGTACTTC. Its protein is CASSQVNRDYEQYF.

The chain has TRBV27 and TRBJ2-2; TRBD2 matches at 10 bases. With 4 bases clipped from V and 1 base from J, the junction kept 3 bases outside the gene matches. The germline CDR1 and CDR2 sequences are MNHEY and SMNVEV (reference sequence). The CDR3 loop spans 16 amino acids. This CDR3 is CASSSLAGVNTGELFF. As DNA, the CDR3 is TGTGCCAGCAGTTCTCTAGCGGGGGTGAACACCGGGGAGCTGTTTTTT.

The V gene is TRBV19, the J gene TRBJ1-5; the D gene is possibly TRBD1 (6 bases). The CDR3 contains 15 residues. From germline, CDR1 is LNHDA and CDR2 SQIVND (reference sequence). The germline V and J ends were trimmed by 2 bases and 7 bases, with 15 bases remaining between them. The DNA of the CDR3 is TGTGCCAGTAGTATAACAGGGCAGATTGGCCAGCCCCAGCATTTT. Translated: CASSITGQIGQPQHF.

This clone was observed once. CDR3 region: CASSYGVPSLGGELFF. The DNA for the CDR3 is TGTGCCAGCAGTTACGGGGTCCCTAGCCTGGGCGGGGAGCTGTTTTTT. This rearrangement joins TRBV6-5 to TRBJ2-2; possibly TRBD2 for D (5 bases). Germline CDR1 is MNHEY and CDR2 is SVGAGI. This CDR3 has 16 residues. The V gene lost 2 bases and the J gene lost 7 bases, with 17 bases spanning the gap.

This rearrangement joins TRBV28 to TRBJ2-5; D is unresolved. The CDR3 has 13 amino acids. The germline gives CDR1 MDHEN, CDR2 SYDVKM. V was cut by 3 bases and J by 5 bases, with 10 bases left in between. For the CDR3, the DNA is TGTGCCAGCAGTTTTATGGTTGGCGAGACCCAGTACTTC. The encoded protein is CASSFMVGETQYF. Filled out from reference TRBV28 and TRBJ2-5, the complete variable domain reads DVKVTQSSRYLVKRTGEKVFLECVQDMDHENMFWYRQDPGLGLRLIYFSYDVKMKEKGDIPEGYSVSREKKERFSLILESASTNQTSMYLCASSFMVGETQYFGPGTRLLVL.

V is TRBV2 and J is TRBJ2-1, with 8 bases matching TRBD2. CDR3 length equals 16 residues. J was trimmed by 2 bases and V by 1 base; bases with no gene match: 4. CDR1 SNHLY and CDR2 FYNNEI come from the germline V gene. DNA of the CDR3: TGTGCCAGCAGTGAAGGGCTAGCGGGTCCCTACAATGAGCAGTTCTTC. Translation gives CASSEGLAGPYNEQFF.

This chain joins TRBV9 and TRBJ2-3; the match to TRBD2 covers 7 bases. CDR1 and CDR2 (germline): SGDLS, YYNGEE. This CDR3 has 14 amino acids. V shed 0 bases and J 4 bases; nucleotides not matched to a gene: 2. The CDR3 protein is CASSVALAADTQYF. The DNA for the CDR3 is TGTGCCAGCAGCGTAGCGCTAGCGGCAGATACGCAGTATTTT.

The V and J genes are TRBV9 and TRBJ2-7; tentative D call: TRBD2 (6 bases). Trimming removed 3 bases from V and 5 bases from J, with 18 bases in between. This CDR3 spans 15 amino acids. From germline, CDR1 is SGDLS and CDR2 YYNGEE. CDR3 protein: CASSATAGALHEQYF. In DNA form, the CDR3 reads TGTGCCAGCAGCGCTACAGCGGGTGCCTTGCACGAGCAGTACTTC.

The rearrangement uses TRBV5-4 and TRBJ2-7; D is undetermined. The CDR3 is 13 residues long. Looked up from germline, CDR1 is SGHNT and CDR2 is YYREEE (reference sequence). Trimming removed 1 base at V and 2 bases at J, with 7 bases between. The CDR3 protein is CASSLNTPYEQYF. The CDR3 DNA sequence: TGTGCCAGCAGCTTGAACACCCCCTACGAGCAGTACTTC.

V usage is TRBV6-5 and J usage is TRBJ1-5; perhaps TRBD1 as D (5 bases). The ends were cut back, 3 bases at V and 0 bases at J, with 12 bases in the middle. Per the germline V gene, CDR1 is MNHEY and CDR2 is SVGAGI. The CDR3 is 16 amino acids. CDR3 in DNA: TGTGCCAGCAGTTATACAGGACCTTATAGCAATCAGCCCCAGCATTTT. Amino acid sequence: CASSYTGPYSNQPQHF.

V usage is TRBV6-1 and J usage is TRBJ1-2, with D unclear. V dropped 1 base and J dropped 2 bases, with 8 bases sitting between them. The CDR3 spans 14 residues. From germline, CDR1 is MNHNS and CDR2 SASEGT. The CDR3: CASSEEPENYGYTF. CDR3 bases: TGTGCCAGCAGTGAAGAACCCGAAAACTATGGCTACACCTTC.

Turning to this clone: The same CDR3 can be traced to other DNA sequences in this sample. The chain combines TRBV6-5 with TRBJ1-1; D uncertain. Germline assignment: CDR1 MNHEY and CDR2 SVGAGI. Trimming took off 2 bases at V and 4 bases at J, with 8 bases between the two ends. This CDR3 region has 13 residues. CDR3 in amino acids: CASSYGGGTEAFF. Here the CDR3 DNA reads TGTGCCAGCAGTTACGGCGGCGGCACTGAAGCTTTCTTT.

The rearrangement joins TRBV5-1 to TRBJ2-7; 8 nucleotides match TRBD1. The CDR3 sequence is 13 residues long. J lost 4 bases, V lost 7 bases, and 7 bases had no gene match. Germline loops: CDR1 SGHRS, CDR2 YFSETQ. As DNA, the CDR3 is TGCGCCAGCGGACAGGGAACCCTTTACGAGCAGTACTTC. The encoded protein is CASGQGTLYEQYF.

The chain combines TRBV4-1 with TRBJ1-1; D call uncertain. Trimming left V 0 bases short and J 5 bases short, with 7 bases between. The germline CDR1 and CDR2 sequences are MGHRA and YSYEKL. This CDR3 has 13 amino acids. DNA for the CDR3: TGCGCCAGCAGCCAAGAGTTAGGGACTGAAGCTTTCTTT. It translates to CASSQELGTEAFF.

V usage is TRBV4-1 and J usage is TRBJ1-1, with 7 bases matching TRBD1. Germline V gene sequence: CDR1 MGHRA, CDR2 YSYEKL. With V trimmed by 3 bases and J by 4 bases, 2 bases remained unmatched. The CDR3 sequence is 13 residues long. CDR3 in amino acids: CASSQGTATEAFF. Written as DNA, the CDR3 is TGCGCCAGCAGCCAGGGGACAGCCACTGAAGCTTTCTTT.

Note on this clone: This CDR3 is also generated by other DNA sequences in the sample. The chain uses TRBV19 and TRBJ2-5, with 9 positions matching TRBD2. Germline V gives CDR1 LNHDA, CDR2 SQIVND (reference sequence). J gave up 1 base and V 6 bases, and 6 bases lay outside the gene matches. This CDR3 is built from 15 residues. The CDR3 sequence is CASSGAGGPQETQYF. In DNA form, the CDR3 reads TGTGCCAGTAGCGGGGCGGGAGGGCCCCAAGAGACCCAGTACTTC.

The genes are TRBV13 and TRBJ1-2, with 7 bases aligning to TRBD1. The V gene end was trimmed by 2 bases and the J gene end by 3 bases; junction bases not matched to a gene: 9. This CDR3 comprises 16 residues. Germline V gene lookup returns CDR1 PRHDT and CDR2 FYEKMQ (reference sequence). The CDR3, as DNA: TGTGCCAGCAGCTTACGTACAGGGGTCCTTGACTATGGCTACACCTTC. Its translation: CASSLRTGVLDYGYTF.

V usage is TRBV10-3 and J usage is TRBJ2-3; 7 bases map to TRBD2. There are 15 residues in the CDR3. The V gene end was trimmed by 8 bases and the J gene end by 0 bases; junction bases not matched to a gene: 8. The germline gives CDR1 ENHRY, CDR2 SYGVKD. The CDR3 DNA sequence: TGTGCCATCGGAGACCCAGCGGGAAGCACAGATACGCAGTATTTT. Protein sequence: CAIGDPAGSTDTQYF.

As concerns this clone: The same CDR3 arises from other DNA sequences in this sample as well. V gene TRBV5-1 combines with J gene TRBJ2-3; 10 bases line up with TRBD1. Germline CDR1 is SGHRS and CDR2 is YFSETQ. Losses at the gene ends were 3 bases for V and 4 bases for J; bases not matched to a gene: 2. There are 14 residues in the CDR3. The CDR3 DNA sequence: TGCGCCAGCAGCTCCGGACAGGGGGCAGATACGCAGTATTTT. The encoded protein is CASSSGQGADTQYF.

V and J are TRBV19 and TRBJ2-7; TRBD1 matches 9 bases. The CDR3 extends over 17 amino acids. Germline CDR1 is LNHDA and CDR2 is SQIVND (reference sequence). V was pared by 5 bases and J by 5 bases, with 16 bases of the junction left unmatched. The chain's CDR3 is CASSGRYSGTGFDEQYF. The CDR3 coding sequence is TGTGCCAGTAGTGGAAGATACTCCGGGACAGGGTTCGACGAGCAGTACTTC.

This chain links TRBV21-1 with TRBJ1-2; the table's TRBD1 call for D was not verified on the DNA. TRBV21-1 is marked as a pseudogene. The CDR3 consists of 14 residues. CDR3 protein: CASARDTANYGYTF. CDR3 DNA sequence: TGTGCCAGCGCAAGGGACACAGCTAACTATGGCTACACCTTC.

This clone was recorded only once. This chain connects TRBV5-4 to TRBJ2-1; D not resolved. V was pared by 0 bases and J by 6 bases, with 13 bases between. CDR1 and CDR2 from the germline V gene are SGHNT and YYREEE (reference sequence). The CDR3 has 15 amino acids. Here the CDR3 DNA reads TGTGCCAGCAGCTTGGTGATTGATGTAGGCAATGAGCAGTTCTTC. It yields the protein CASSLVIDVGNEQFF.

This chain connects TRBV5-6 to TRBJ2-7; D gene ambiguous. The V end was cut by 2 bases, the J end by 6 bases, with 15 bases between. Germline V CDR1 and CDR2: SGHDT, YYEEEE. The CDR3 is 14 residues long. In DNA form, the CDR3 reads TGTGCCAGCAGCTTAGGGAACTCACAACTCGAGCAGTACTTC. Residues: CASSLGNSQLEQYF.